This T cell receptor (beta chain) originates from a study of response to subunit inactivated influenza vaccine. Germline V gene lookup returns CDR1 DFQATT and CDR2 SNEGSKA (reference sequence). This CDR3 has 14 residues. V lost 4 bases, J lost 4 bases, and 3 bases stayed unmatched. TCRdb reprocessed the RT-PCR reads with MiXCR, giving one entry per CDR3 protein. The table lists around 710,000 distinct CDR3 sequences, 14% of them singletons. The receptor was isolated from a man between 45 and 60 years old who received an inactivated influenza vaccine. Specimen: PBMCs from blood, collected roughly 15 days before vaccination. This sequence joins TRBV20-1 and TRBJ2-2; 10 positions match TRBD2. The CDR3 DNA sequence: TGCAGTGCTATAGCGGGGGGAAGCACCGGGGAGCTGTTTTTT. It codes for CSAIAGGSTGELFF.